These 13 T cell receptor beta chains share one sample of origin, sequenced in a study of T cells after yellow fever vaccination. TCRdb fed the 5' RACE reads into MiXCR, producing one record per CDR3 protein. The sample contains around 68,000 distinct CDR3 sequences, more than 5.5% of which appear only once. Here the sequenced sample was CD8+ T cells sorted from PBMCs, taken more than 8 days after the first yellow fever vaccination. These receptors originate from a man aged 18 to 30 who received the YFV17D yellow fever vaccine.

This clonotype came up many times. The CDR3 DNA reads as TGTGCCAGCAGCCCTGATGACGGGAGATCCTACAATGAGCAGTTCTTC. Its translation is CASSPDDGRSYNEQFF. The chain is built from TRBV7-9 and TRBJ2-1; D may be TRBD2 (6 bases). This CDR3 contains 16 residues. Germline V gene lookup returns CDR1 SEHNR and CDR2 FQNEAQ (reference sequence). V lost 5 bases to trimming and J lost 1 base, with 15 bases between them.

The V call is TRBV19, the J call TRBJ1-1, with D perhaps TRBD1 (5 bases). The CDR3 is 14 amino acids. The V end was cut by 2 bases, the J end by 0 bases, with 7 bases between. The germline gives CDR1 LNHDA, CDR2 SQIVND (reference sequence). In DNA, the CDR3 is TGTGCCAGTAGTATAAAGACAGTGAACACTGAAGCTTTCTTT. Protein product: CASSIKTVNTEAFF.

This clonotype was found many times. CDR3 bases: TGTGCCAGCAGCTTAGGAGGCAACACAGATACGCAGTATTTT. Amino acids: CASSLGGNTDTQYF. The chain combines TRBV11-2 with TRBJ2-3; D ambiguous. Per germline, CDR1 SGHAT and CDR2 FQNNGV. The length of the CDR3 is 14 residues. V lost 1 base and J lost 2, with 7 bases in between.

This clonotype was observed a handful of times. The V call is TRBV6-2 or TRBV6-3, the J call TRBJ2-7; 11 nucleotides align to TRBD2. The V segment lost 5 bases and the J segment 6 bases; nucleotides outside the gene matches: 6. There are 14 residues in the CDR3. Germline V gives CDR1 MNHEY, CDR2 SVGEGT. The CDR3 sequence: CASSPGLAVPEQYF. In DNA form, the CDR3 reads TGTGCCAGCAGTCCGGGACTAGCGGTACCCGAGCAGTACTTC.

V is TRBV6-2 or TRBV6-3 and J is TRBJ1-1; D possibly corresponds to TRBD1 (6 bases). The V end was cut by 5 bases, the J end by 0 bases, with 13 bases between. The CDR3 runs to 15 residues. From germline, CDR1 is MNHEY and CDR2 SVGEGT. The CDR3 nucleotides are TGTGCCAGCAGTGGAGACAGGCTTATGAACACTGAAGCTTTCTTT. Protein product: CASSGDRLMNTEAFF.

The chain employs TRBV7-9 and TRBJ1-4; no clear D. Germline CDR1 and CDR2: SEHNR and FQNEAQ (reference sequence). V lost 0 bases and J 6 bases, leaving 2 bases between the germline ends. The CDR3 totals 12 residues. The CDR3 bases are TGTGCCAGCAGCTTAGCAGATGAAAAACTGTTTTTT. This translates into CASSLADEKLFF.

The chain carries TRBV7-6 and TRBJ2-6; TRBD1 matches 9 bases. Looked up from germline, CDR1 is SGHVS and CDR2 is FNYEAQ. The CDR3 has 17 amino acids. The junction had 3 bases not matched to a gene; V was cut back by 3 bases and J by 0 bases. CDR3 DNA: TGTGCCAGCAGCTTCGGGACAGGGATCTCTGGGGCCAACGTCCTGACTTTC. Translation gives CASSFGTGISGANVLTF.

This clonotype showed up many times. The chain carries TRBV4-3 and TRBJ2-2; TRBD1 agrees at 8 bases. CDR3 length: 17 residues. Looked up from germline, CDR1 is LGHNA and CDR2 is YSLEER. V was pared by 5 bases and J by 4 bases, with 12 bases of the junction left unmatched. The CDR3 nucleotides read TGCGCCAGCAGCGCGAACTCCGGGACAGGTCCCACCGGGGAGCTGTTTTTT. It specifies CASSANSGTGPTGELFF.

This clonotype was seen only once. The chain carries TRBV29-1 and TRBJ2-7; a weak D match, TRBD1 (6 bases). The CDR3 length is 12 residues. Germline V gene data show CDR1 as SQVTM and CDR2 as ANQGSEA. V lost 6 bases to trimming and J lost 7 bases, with 16 bases between them. The CDR3 DNA reads TGCAGCGTGGCCGACAGGTACGGGGAGCAGTACGTC. Translated: CSVADRYGEQYV.

In its sample, this clonotype was seen many times. V gene TRBV5-5 combines with J gene TRBJ2-1; D gene unclear. Per germline, CDR1 SGHKS and CDR2 YYEKEE (reference sequence). Trimming cost V 2 bases and J 4 bases, with 16 bases left between them. The CDR3 has 16 amino acids. The CDR3 sequence is CASSFKQTHTYNEQFF. The DNA for the CDR3 is TGTGCCAGCAGCTTCAAGCAGACACATACGTACAATGAGCAGTTCTTC.

This clonotype was observed many times. This rearrangement joins TRBV5-4 to TRBJ2-3, with 9 bases lining up with TRBD2. Germline CDR1 reads SGHNT; CDR2 reads YYREEE (reference sequence). The V segment lost 4 bases and the J segment 1 base; nucleotides outside the gene matches: 7. CDR3 length: 16 residues. The CDR3 here is CASSHSKRGGTDTQYF. As DNA, the CDR3 is TGTGCCAGCAGCCACAGTAAGCGGGGGGGCACAGATACGCAGTATTTT.

This clonotype was recorded a few times. This sequence joins TRBV5-5 and TRBJ2-1; the D is unclear. CDR1 SGHKS and CDR2 YYEKEE come from the germline V gene (reference sequence). Trimming took 10 bases from V and 6 from J, leaving 14 bases between them. The CDR3 runs 12 residues. The CDR3 reads CASRVGGNEQFF. The CDR3 DNA reads TGTGCCTCAAGAGTTGGTGGCAATGAGCAGTTCTTC.

This clonotype was picked up a small number of times. The genes are TRBV14 and TRBJ2-5, with no clear D. Germline V gives CDR1 SGHDN, CDR2 FVKESK. The CDR3 has 14 amino acids. Trimming pared 1 base from V and 1 base from J, leaving 7 bases between. The CDR3 DNA is TGTGCCAGCAGCCAAGTGGCACTCCAAGAGACCCAGTACTTC. It codes for CASSQVALQETQYF.